This T cell receptor beta chain was profiled in a study of cytomegalovirus exposure and HLA in healthy donors. Study results and limitations: Some public TCRs appeared in many individuals, while most sequences were rare. Among the sequence variants, a highly shared cluster was likely an artifact of sequencing. In a later analysis, the majority of CMV-associated beta chains seemingly showed HLA restriction. Indistinguishability led to the exclusion of some V segments, TRBV6-2 and TRBV6-3 included.

Remarks on this clone: Its target is unknown.

Both 60 Vbeta primers and 13 Jbeta primers went into the PCR. Some clones are missing from TCRdb's copy, which holds only in-frame ones; the method was immunoSEQ multiplex PCR. This table holds some 28,000 clones, about three fifths found once. Trimming removed 4 bases from V and 5 bases from J; junction bases left unmatched: 5. Germline V gives CDR1 SGHRS, CDR2 YFSETQ. CDR3 size: 15 residues. Sequenced sample: PBMCs. This sequence joins TRBV5-1 and TRBJ2-1; 11 nucleotides match TRBD2. This clonotype originated in a male donor in good health and CMV-seropositive. The CDR3 reads CASSPLAGGDNEQFF. In nucleotides, the CDR3 is TGCGCCAGCAGCCCATTAGCGGGAGGGGACAATGAGCAGTTCTTC.